This T cell receptor (beta chain) was identified in a study of beta chain features in type 1 diabetes. The CDR3 is 18 residues long. V lost 3 bases and J lost 5; bases outside the gene matches: 20. In germline, CDR1 is GTSNPN, CDR2 SVGIG (reference sequence). Reverse transcription of all isolated RNA meant that expressed TCRB transcripts were sequenced. The method was immunoSEQ multiplex PCR; TCRdb's version includes in-frame clones alone and lacks a portion of them. The sample records more than 300,000 clones, roughly 12% being singletons. The chain is built from TRBV30 and TRBJ2-5; 8 nucleotides align to TRBD2. What was sequenced was naive CD4+ T cells from blood. This receptor was obtained from a man aged 18 to 30 in good health. Written as DNA, the CDR3 is TGTGCCTGGAGCGGGGCACCGGGGGGGCGGGAGAGTCAGGAGACCCAGTACTTC. It codes for CAWSGAPGGRESQETQYF.